The clone carrying this T cell receptor beta chain was counted only a few times. What it binds is unknown. This entry comes from a study of T-cell reconstitution after alpha-beta-depleted transplantation in children. Study results and limitations: Reports say that about two months after transplant, the alpha-beta T cells came out of several hundred graft clones that had expanded. Several patients had high TCRbeta diversity at day 60; it came from surviving recipient T cells and thymic progenitors. Among T cells one year after transplant, newly produced cells accounted for most counts and diversity.

V was cut by 5 bases and J by 5 bases, with 11 bases left in between. The CDR3 runs to 13 residues. From germline, CDR1 is SGHVS and CDR2 FNYEAQ. Unique molecular identifiers were incorporated into the prepared TCRbeta library. TCRdb recomputed calls from the PCR reads with MiXCR, one row per CDR3 protein. This repertoire shows 200,000 or so distinct CDR3 sequences, about 6% found once; its top ten account for about 5%. V and J are TRBV7-6 and TRBJ2-3; tentative D call: TRBD2 (6 bases). The origin of this receptor is a girl in the first two years of life with combined immunodeficiency, due to receive a stem cell transplant. Sequenced material: PBMCs, taken before TCRalphabeta/CD19-depleted stem cell transplant. CDR3 coding DNA: TGTGCCAGCAGCCTCTGGCGGGGAGATACGCAGTATTTT. Amino acids: CASSLWRGDTQYF.